This entry is about one T cell receptor beta chain. This clone's antigen is unknown. There are no base qualities to consult, and no much larger clone falls within one base. The CDR3 runs 14 residues from the cysteine to the phenylalanine. Only CDR3 DNA remains: 42 bases, in frame from the first base. Trimming takes 3 bases off V and 4 bases off J; junction bases not matched to a gene: 3. CDR1 is given as MDHEN and CDR2 as SYDVKM, both from the germline V gene. The sample is drawn from a study of sequential checkpoint blockade in melanoma (dated 2019 in TCRdb). For the wider study: Patients were randomized 1:1 to first-line nivolumab followed by ipilimumab (arm A) or ipilimumab followed by nivolumab (arm B). Maintenance nivolumab was given following each of the two trial sequences. Points the paper makes about the study in general: The response-prediction model combining TCR metrics and mutation burden needs validation in larger, independent patient cohorts.

What the treatment or condition label conveys for this sample: randomized to nivolumab then ipilimumab (arm A) or the reverse (arm B). Prior DNA-damaging chemotherapy had not been received by any trial patient. On a FACS Aria II flow cytometer, live CD3+CD8+ cells that were negative for CD19 and CD56 were sorted from thawed PBMCs. Samples were obtained from patients with melanoma enrolled in CheckMate 064, a randomized, open-label phase II trial of sequential checkpoint blockade. Peripheral blood mononuclear cells were collected by leukapheresis, purified using Ficoll-Paque, and frozen in human serum containing roughly 10% DMSO. Right after sorting, the blood CD3+CD8+ cells were verified to be >98% pure, and DNA extraction followed. TCRbeta CDR3 regions were immunosequenced from genomic DNA with the immunoSEQ Assay. Before high-throughput sequencing, genomic DNA was amplified using bias-controlled multiplex PCR. Concerning the study's data processing: To quantify the absolute abundance of each unique TCRbeta CDR3 region, the sequences were collapsed and filtered. Clonality, defined as 1 minus Pielou's evenness, was calculated using only productive rearrangements. Clones with significantly greater frequencies in on-treatment versus baseline samples were identified using a previously published method. The immuneACCESS repertoire file appears here via TCRdb, limited to in-frame rearrangements. These files lack a portion of the clones; in checked studies, under half of the deficit traces to unresolved V genes, and the cause of the others is not known. D and trimming come from the DNA, and the V and J calls and clone size come from that table. The sample has about 8,400 clones on record, roughly 90% of them singletons. 14% to 15% of the sample comes from the top ten.

The clonotype was recovered from a human donor with melanoma. The rearrangement joined TRBV28 to TRBJ1-5; 7 central nucleotides agree with TRBD1. Sequencing was performed on CD8+ T cells sorted from blood (inferred from file names), taken from a patient given nivolumab and ipilimumab in sequence. CDR3 region: CASSLGQLNQPQHF. The bases are TGTGCCAGCAGTTTGGGACAGCTTAATCAGCCCCAGCATTTT.